This T cell receptor beta chain stems from a study of PD-1 blockade in mismatch repair-deficient tumors (dated by TCRdb to about 2017). Study-wide context: Between September 2013 and 2016, the trial enrolled around 91 consecutive patients with over nine mismatch repair-deficient cancer types, every one of whom had been previously treated and was progressing. Deep sequencing of TCR CDR3 regions was used to track tumor-associated T cell clones in peripheral blood of patients responding to PD-1 blockade.

At the junction V is shortened by 0 bases and J by 1 base; bases outside the gene matches: 1. The CDR3, cysteine through phenylalanine, is 16 amino acids long. Of the read, only the CDR3 DNA is kept; its 48 bases are in frame from base 1. Via the germline V gene, CDR1 is ENHRY and CDR2 SYGVKD. Mismatch repair deficiency was established in every enrolled patient by polymerase chain reaction or immunohistochemistry. TCR sequencing was performed for a few patients who responded to pembrolizumab therapy. The phase II trial prospectively tested pembrolizumab PD-1 blockade in advanced mismatch repair-deficient cancers regardless of tissue of origin. Peripheral blood T cell samples were collected serially, before PD-1 blockade began and at several time points afterward. Blood sampling time points were reported as weeks after the first dose of pembrolizumab. The paper's findings and limits, for the study overall: Clones residing in the tumor, which were often undetectable in blood before treatment, expanded quickly after pembrolizumab and then contracted, generally before radiologic responses.

Libraries were built with the immunoSEQ multiplex PCR assay. Here the immuneACCESS table is served through TCRdb, limited to in-frame sequences with V and J called. Missing clones are a known gap in these copies; in checked studies unresolved V genes cover under half, and the rest lacks a known reason. This sample has 95,000 to 150,000 clones in its table, and more than 85% of those were observed once. The top ten constitute approximately 13% of the sample. With regard to this clone: Its target antigen remains unknown. No base quality information exists; no much larger clone differs at one position.

The TCR comes from an adult with mismatch repair-deficient cancer. This sample comprised peripheral blood, obtained 44 weeks after starting pembrolizumab. The sequence links TRBV10-3 to TRBJ2-2; TRBD1 aligns with 8 central bases. The CDR3 here reads CAISESGQGNTGELFF. The DNA sequence reads TGTGCCATCAGTGAGTCAGGACAGGGGAACACCGGGGAGCTGTTTTTT.